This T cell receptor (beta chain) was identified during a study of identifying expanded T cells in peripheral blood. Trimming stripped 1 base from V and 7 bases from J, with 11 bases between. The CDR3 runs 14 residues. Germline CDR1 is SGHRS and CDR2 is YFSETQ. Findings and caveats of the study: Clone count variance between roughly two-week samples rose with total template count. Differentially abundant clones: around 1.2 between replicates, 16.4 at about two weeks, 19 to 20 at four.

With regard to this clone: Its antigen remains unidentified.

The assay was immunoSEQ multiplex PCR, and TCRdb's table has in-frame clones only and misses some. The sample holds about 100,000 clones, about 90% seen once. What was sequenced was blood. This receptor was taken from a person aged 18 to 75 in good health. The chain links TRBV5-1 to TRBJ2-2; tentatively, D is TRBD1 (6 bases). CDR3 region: CASSLSGEGGELFF. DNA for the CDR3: TGCGCCAGCAGCTTGTCAGGGGAAGGCGGGGAGCTGTTTTTT. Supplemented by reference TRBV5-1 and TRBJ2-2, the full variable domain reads KAGVTQTPRYLIKTRGQQVTLSCSPISGHRSVSWYQQTPGQGLQFLFEYFSETQRNKGNFPGRFSGRQFSNSRSEMNVSTLELGDSALYLCASSLSGEGGELFFGEGSRLTVL.